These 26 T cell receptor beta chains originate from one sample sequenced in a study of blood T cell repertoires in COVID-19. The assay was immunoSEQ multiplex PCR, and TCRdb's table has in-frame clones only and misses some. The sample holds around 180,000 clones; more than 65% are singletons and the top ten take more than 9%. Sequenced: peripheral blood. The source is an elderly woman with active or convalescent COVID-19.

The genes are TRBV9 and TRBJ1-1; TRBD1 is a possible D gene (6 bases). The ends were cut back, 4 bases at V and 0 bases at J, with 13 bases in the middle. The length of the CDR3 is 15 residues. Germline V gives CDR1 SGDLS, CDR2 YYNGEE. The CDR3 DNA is TGTGCCAGCAGCCCACAGGGATCCATGAACACTGAAGCTTTCTTT. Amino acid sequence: CASSPQGSMNTEAFF.

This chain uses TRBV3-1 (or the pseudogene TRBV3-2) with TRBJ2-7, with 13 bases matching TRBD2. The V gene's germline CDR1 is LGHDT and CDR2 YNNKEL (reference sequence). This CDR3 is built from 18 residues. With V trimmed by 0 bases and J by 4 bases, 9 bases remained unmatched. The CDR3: CASSQEGLAGAPYYEQYF. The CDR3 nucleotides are TGTGCCAGCAGCCAAGAAGGACTAGCGGGAGCTCCATATTACGAGCAGTACTTC.

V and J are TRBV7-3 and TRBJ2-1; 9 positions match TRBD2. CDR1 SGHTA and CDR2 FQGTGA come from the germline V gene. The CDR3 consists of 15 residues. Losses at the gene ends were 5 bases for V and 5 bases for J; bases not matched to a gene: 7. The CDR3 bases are TGTGCCAGCAGCCTCCGACTAGCGGATGACAATGAGCAGTTCTTC. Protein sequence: CASSLRLADDNEQFF.

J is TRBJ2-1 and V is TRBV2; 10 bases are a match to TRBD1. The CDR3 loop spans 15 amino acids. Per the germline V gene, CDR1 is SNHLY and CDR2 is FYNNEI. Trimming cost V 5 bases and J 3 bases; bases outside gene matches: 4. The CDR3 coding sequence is TGTGCCAGCAGTACGAGGACAGGGGGCTACAATGAGCAGTTCTTC. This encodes CASSTRTGGYNEQFF.

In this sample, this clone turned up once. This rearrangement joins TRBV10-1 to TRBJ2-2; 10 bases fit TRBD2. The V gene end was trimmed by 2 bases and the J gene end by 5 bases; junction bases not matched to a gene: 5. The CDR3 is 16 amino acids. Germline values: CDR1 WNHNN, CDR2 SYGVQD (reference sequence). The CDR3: CASSEKLAGVTGELFF. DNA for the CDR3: TGCGCCAGCAGTGAGAAGCTAGCGGGAGTAACCGGGGAGCTGTTTTTT.

CDR3: CASSEWGGLGTGELFF. The CDR3 DNA sequence: TGTGCCAGCAGTGAATGGGGGGGGCTGGGGACCGGGGAGCTGTTTTTT. The gene calls are TRBV6-1 and TRBJ2-2, with D perhaps matching TRBD2 (7 bases). Germline V gene data show CDR1 as MNHNS and CDR2 as SASEGT. Between the trimmed V and J ends, which lost 2 bases and 5 bases, there was a span of 15 bases. The CDR3 loop spans 16 amino acids.

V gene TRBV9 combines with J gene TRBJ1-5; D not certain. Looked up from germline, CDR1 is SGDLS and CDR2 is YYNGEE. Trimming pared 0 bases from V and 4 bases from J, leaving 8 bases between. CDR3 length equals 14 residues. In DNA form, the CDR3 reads TGTGCCAGCAGCGTAGGGGCAAATAATCAGCCCCAGCATTTT. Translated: CASSVGANNQPQHF.

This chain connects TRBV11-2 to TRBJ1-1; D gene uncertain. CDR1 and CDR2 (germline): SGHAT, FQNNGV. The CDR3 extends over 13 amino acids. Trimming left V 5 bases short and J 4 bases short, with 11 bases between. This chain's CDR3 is CASSRTLATEAFF. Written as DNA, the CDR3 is TGTGCCAGCAGCCGGACTTTGGCCACTGAAGCTTTCTTT.

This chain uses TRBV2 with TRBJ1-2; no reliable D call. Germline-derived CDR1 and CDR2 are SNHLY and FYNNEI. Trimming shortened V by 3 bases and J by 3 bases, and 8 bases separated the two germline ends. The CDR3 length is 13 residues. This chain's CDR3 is CASSDTYDYGYTF. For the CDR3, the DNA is TGTGCCAGCAGTGATACCTATGACTATGGCTACACCTTC.

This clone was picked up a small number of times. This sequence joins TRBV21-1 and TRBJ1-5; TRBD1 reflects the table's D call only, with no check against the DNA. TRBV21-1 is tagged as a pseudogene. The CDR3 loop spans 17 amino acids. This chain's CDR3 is CASSLKGGQGSNQPQHF. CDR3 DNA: TGTGCCAGCAGCCTCAAAGGGGGACAGGGGAGCAATCAGCCCCAGCATTTT.

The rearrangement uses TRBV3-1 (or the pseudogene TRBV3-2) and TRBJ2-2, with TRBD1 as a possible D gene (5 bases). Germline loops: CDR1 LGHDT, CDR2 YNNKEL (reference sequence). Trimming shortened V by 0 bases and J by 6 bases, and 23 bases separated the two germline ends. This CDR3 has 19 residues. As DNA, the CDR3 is TGTGCCAGCAGCCAAGAACCGATCTTGGCAGGGTCGTCGGCCGGGGAGCTGTTTTTT. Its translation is CASSQEPILAGSSAGELFF.

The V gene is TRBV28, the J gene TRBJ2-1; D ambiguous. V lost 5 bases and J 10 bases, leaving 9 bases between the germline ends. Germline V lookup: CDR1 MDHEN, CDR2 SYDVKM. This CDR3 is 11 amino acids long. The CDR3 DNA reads TGTGCCAGCAGTCCCTTCGTAGAGCAGTTCTTC. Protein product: CASSPFVEQFF.

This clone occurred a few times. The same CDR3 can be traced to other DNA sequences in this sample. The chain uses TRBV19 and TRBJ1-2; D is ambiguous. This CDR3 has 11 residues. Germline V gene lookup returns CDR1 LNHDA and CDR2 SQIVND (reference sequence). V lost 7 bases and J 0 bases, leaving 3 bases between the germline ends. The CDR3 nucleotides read TGTGCCAGTACGGCTAACTATGGCTACACCTTC. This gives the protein CASTANYGYTF.

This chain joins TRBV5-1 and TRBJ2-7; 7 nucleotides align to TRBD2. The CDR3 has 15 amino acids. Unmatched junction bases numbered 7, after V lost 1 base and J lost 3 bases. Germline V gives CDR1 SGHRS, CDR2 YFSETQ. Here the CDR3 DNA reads TGCGCCAGCAGCTTGTTTCGGGGGGTCTTCTACGAGCAGTACTTC. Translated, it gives CASSLFRGVFYEQYF.

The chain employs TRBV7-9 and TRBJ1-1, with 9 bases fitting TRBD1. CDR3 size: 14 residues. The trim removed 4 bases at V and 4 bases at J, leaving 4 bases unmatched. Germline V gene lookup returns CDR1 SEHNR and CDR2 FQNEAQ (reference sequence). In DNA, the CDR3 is TGTGCCAGCAGCTACGGACAGGGGAGCACTGAAGCTTTCTTT. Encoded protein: CASSYGQGSTEAFF.

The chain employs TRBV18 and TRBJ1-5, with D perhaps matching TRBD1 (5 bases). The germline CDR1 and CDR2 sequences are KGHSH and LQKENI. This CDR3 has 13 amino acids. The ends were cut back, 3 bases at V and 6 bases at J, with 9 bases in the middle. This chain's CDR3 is CASSPQGSQPQHF. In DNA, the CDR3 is TGTGCCAGCTCACCGCAGGGAAGTCAGCCCCAGCATTTT.

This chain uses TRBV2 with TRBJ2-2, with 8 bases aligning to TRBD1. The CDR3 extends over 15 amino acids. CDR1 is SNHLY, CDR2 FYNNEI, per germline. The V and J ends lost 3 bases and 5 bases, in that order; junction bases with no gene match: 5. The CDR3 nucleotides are TGTGCCAGCAGTGACAGGGGGCGCGGGACCGGGGAGCTGTTTTTT. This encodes CASSDRGRGTGELFF.

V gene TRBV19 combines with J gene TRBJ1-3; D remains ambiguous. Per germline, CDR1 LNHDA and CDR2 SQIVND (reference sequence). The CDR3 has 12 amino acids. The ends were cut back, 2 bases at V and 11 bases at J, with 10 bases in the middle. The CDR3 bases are TGTGCCAGTAGTATAAGAACGGAGCCCATATATTTT. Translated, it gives CASSIRTEPIYF.

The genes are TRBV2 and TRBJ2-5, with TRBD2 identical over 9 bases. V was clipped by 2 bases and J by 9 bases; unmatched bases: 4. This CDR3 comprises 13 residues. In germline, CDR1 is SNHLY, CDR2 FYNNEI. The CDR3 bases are TGTGCCAGCAGTGAACTACTAGCGGGTCCCCAGTACTTC. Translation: CASSELLAGPQYF.

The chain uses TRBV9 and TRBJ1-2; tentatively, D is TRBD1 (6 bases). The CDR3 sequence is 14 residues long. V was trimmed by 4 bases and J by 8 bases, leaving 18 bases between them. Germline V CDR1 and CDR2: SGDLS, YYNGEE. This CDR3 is CASSTRTADRGYTF. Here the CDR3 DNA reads TGTGCCAGCAGCACCCGGACAGCTGATAGGGGCTACACCTTC.

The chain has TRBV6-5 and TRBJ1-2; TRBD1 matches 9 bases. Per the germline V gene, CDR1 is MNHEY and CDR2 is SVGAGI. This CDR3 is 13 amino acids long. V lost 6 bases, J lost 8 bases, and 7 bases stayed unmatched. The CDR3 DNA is TGTGCCAGCAGCGGACAGGGGCCGGGCGGCTACACCTTC. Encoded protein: CASSGQGPGGYTF.

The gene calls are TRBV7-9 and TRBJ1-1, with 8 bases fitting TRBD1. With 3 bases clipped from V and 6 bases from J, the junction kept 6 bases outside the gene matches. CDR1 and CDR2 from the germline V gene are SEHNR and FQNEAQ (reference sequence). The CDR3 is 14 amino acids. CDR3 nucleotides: TGTGCCAGCAGCTTTTCGGACAGGGTCTCTGAAGCTTTCTTT. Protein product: CASSFSDRVSEAFF.

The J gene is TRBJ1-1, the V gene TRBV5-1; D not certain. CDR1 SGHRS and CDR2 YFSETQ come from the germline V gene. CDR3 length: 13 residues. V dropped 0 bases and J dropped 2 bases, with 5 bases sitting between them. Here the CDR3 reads CASSLETNTEAFF. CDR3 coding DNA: TGCGCCAGCAGCTTGGAAACAAACACTGAAGCTTTCTTT.

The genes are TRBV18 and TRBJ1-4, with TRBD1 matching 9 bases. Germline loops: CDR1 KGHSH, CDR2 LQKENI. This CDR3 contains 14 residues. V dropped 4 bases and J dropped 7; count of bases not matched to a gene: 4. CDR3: CASSLGQGGEKLFF. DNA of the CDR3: TGTGCCAGCTCACTGGGACAGGGAGGTGAAAAACTGTTTTTT.

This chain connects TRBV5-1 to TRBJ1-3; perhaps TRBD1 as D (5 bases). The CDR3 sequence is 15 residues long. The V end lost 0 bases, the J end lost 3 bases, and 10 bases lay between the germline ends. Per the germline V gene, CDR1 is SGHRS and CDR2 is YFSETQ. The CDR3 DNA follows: TGCGCCAGCAGCTTGGATGGGGCGTTTGGAAACACCATATATTTT. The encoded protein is CASSLDGAFGNTIYF.

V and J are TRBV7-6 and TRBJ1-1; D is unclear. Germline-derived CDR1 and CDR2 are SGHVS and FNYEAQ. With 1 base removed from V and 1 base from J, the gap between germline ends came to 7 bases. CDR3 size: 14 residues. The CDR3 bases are TGTGCCAGCAGCTTAGGACAAAAGAACACTGAAGCTTTCTTT. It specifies CASSLGQKNTEAFF.